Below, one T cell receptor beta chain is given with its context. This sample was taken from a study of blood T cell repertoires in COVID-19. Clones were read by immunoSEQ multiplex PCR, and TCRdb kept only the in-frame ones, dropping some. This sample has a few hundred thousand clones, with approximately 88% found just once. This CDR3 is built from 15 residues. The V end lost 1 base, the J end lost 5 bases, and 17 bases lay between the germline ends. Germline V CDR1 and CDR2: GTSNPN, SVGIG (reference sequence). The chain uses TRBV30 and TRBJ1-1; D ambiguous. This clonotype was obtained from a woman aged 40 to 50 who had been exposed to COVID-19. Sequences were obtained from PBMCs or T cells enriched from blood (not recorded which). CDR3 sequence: CAWSGWAVGRTEAFF. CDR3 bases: TGTGCCTGGAGTGGGTGGGCAGTTGGGAGGACTGAAGCTTTCTTT.